This TCR beta chain is from a study of T-cell reconstitution after alpha-beta-depleted transplantation in children. This clonotype was recorded a few times. The CDR3 totals 15 residues. Germline CDR1 is DFQATT and CDR2 is SNEGSKA (reference sequence). The V gene lost 6 bases and the J gene lost 0 bases, with 17 bases spanning the gap. The library targeted TCRbeta and was prepared with unique molecular identifiers. TCRdb reprocessed the PCR reads via MiXCR and lists one record per CDR3 protein. The sample records 490,000 or so distinct CDR3 sequences, roughly an eighth being singletons. The sequencing used PBMCs from the stem cell graft donor, collected from the stem cell graft. The rearrangement uses TRBV20-1 and TRBJ2-5; D unclear. The source of this sequence is a human donor who donated a stem cell graft to a child with combined immunodeficiency. CDR3 residues: CSAIPNRWNQETQYF. CDR3 bases: TGCAGTGCCATACCCAATCGGTGGAACCAAGAGACCCAGTACTTC.